One and the same sample provided the 22 T cell receptor beta chains below, sequenced in a study of blood T cells in healthy people across ages. A J-beta primer mix and a sample-barcoded 5' primer were used in a second PCR of roughly 7 to 12 cycles. Using its own MiXCR run on the 5' RACE reads, TCRdb lists one record per CDR3 protein. In the table there are about 670,000 distinct CDR3 sequences, 40% to 45% of which are singletons. The sequenced sample was blood. These receptors were collected from an elderly man in good health.

The genes are TRBV19 and TRBJ1-5, with 9 bases that match TRBD1. Trimming at V came to 5 bases and at J to 1 base, leaving 6 bases not matched to a gene. The CDR3 contains 16 residues. Germline CDR1 LNHDA, CDR2 SQIVND (reference sequence). The CDR3 nucleotides are TGTGCCAGTAGTCCCTCCGGGACAGGGAGCAATCAGCCCCAGCATTTT. Protein sequence: CASSPSGTGSNQPQHF.

The chain carries TRBV20-1 and TRBJ1-1; 10 bases are a match to TRBD1. Per the germline V gene, CDR1 is DFQATT and CDR2 is SNEGSKA (reference sequence). V was clipped by 6 bases and J by 3 bases; unmatched bases: 4. The CDR3 length is 13 residues. CDR3 nucleotide sequence: TGCAGTGCGAGGGACAGGGGATACACTGAAGCTTTCTTT. Its protein is CSARDRGYTEAFF.

The chain links TRBV12-3 or TRBV12-4 to TRBJ2-5; 12 bases are shared with TRBD2. The trim removed 5 bases at V and 3 bases at J, leaving 7 bases unmatched. The CDR3 is 16 amino acids. CDR3 protein: CASSASGLAGEETQYF. The CDR3 bases are TGTGCCAGCAGTGCTTCGGGACTAGCGGGTGAAGAGACCCAGTACTTC.

For this clonotype: This may be a read error, as it is one base from a much larger clone. J is TRBJ2-7 and V is TRBV7-2, with D unclear. CDR1 is SGHTA and CDR2 is FQGNSA in the germline V gene. This CDR3 is built from 13 residues. The CDR3 DNA reads TGTGCCGGCAGCTCCGCCTTGGGAAACGAGCAGTACTTC. The encoded protein is CAGSSALGNEQYF.

This clonotype was picked up a small number of times. The chain has TRBV9 and TRBJ1-4; D remains unclear. Trimming took 0 bases from V and 7 from J, leaving 13 bases between them. The CDR3 has 15 residues. The germline gives CDR1 SGDLS, CDR2 YYNGEE. CDR3 DNA: TGTGCCAGCAGCGTAGGTCCCCTGCTGGCTGAAAAACTGTTTTTT. Translated, it gives CASSVGPLLAEKLFF. Full variable domain (outside the CDR3, taken from reference TRBV9 and TRBJ1-4): DSGVTQTPKHLITATGQRVTLRCSPRSGDLSVYWYQQSLDQGLQFLIQYYNGEERAKGNILERFSAQQFPDLHSELNLSSLELGDSALYFCASSVGPLLAEKLFFGSGTQLSVL.

The chain joins TRBV5-6 to TRBJ2-2, with D possibly being TRBD2 (6 bases). The CDR3 spans 15 residues. V lost 4 bases and J 1 base, leaving 11 bases between the germline ends. Germline CDR1 reads SGHDT; CDR2 reads YYEEEE. The CDR3 bases are TGTGCCAGCAGCGCAGACGGGGGGAACACCGGGGAGCTGTTTTTT. This translates into CASSADGGNTGELFF.

This clonotype was detected only once. The CDR3 reads CASSPRWTSGGSYNEQFF. CDR3 nucleotides: TGTGCCAGCAGCCCTAGATGGACTAGCGGGGGGTCTTACAATGAGCAGTTCTTC. The chain carries TRBV7-2 and TRBJ2-1; TRBD2 matches at 14 bases. Germline V gene lookup returns CDR1 SGHTA and CDR2 FQGNSA. The CDR3 is 18 residues long. J lost 4 bases, V lost 5 bases, and 10 bases had no gene match.

The rearrangement links TRBV7-9 to TRBJ2-3, with 8 bases matching TRBD1. The V gene end was trimmed by 5 bases and the J gene end by 4 bases; junction bases not matched to a gene: 5. The CDR3 extends over 14 amino acids. Germline loops: CDR1 SEHNR, CDR2 FQNEAQ (reference sequence). The CDR3 DNA reads as TGTGCCAGCAGCCGCGGACAGGGAGCAGATACGCAGTATTTT. Translation: CASSRGQGADTQYF.

This clonotype was detected many times. This chain connects TRBV20-1 to TRBJ2-5, with a possible D match to TRBD1 (6 bases). V was shortened by 3 bases and J by 0 bases, with 17 bases between the two germline ends. Germline V gene sequence: CDR1 DFQATT, CDR2 SNEGSKA (reference sequence). CDR3 length equals 16 residues. CDR3 nucleotide sequence: TGCAGTGCTAGGTCTCCTCAAACAGGGTACCAAGAGACCCAGTACTTC. Encoded protein: CSARSPQTGYQETQYF.

The rearrangement joins TRBV7-2 to TRBJ2-3; TRBD2 matches at 9 bases. Trimming removed 3 bases from V and 8 bases from J; junction bases left unmatched: 6. The CDR3 spans 14 residues. Germline CDR1 SGHTA, CDR2 FQGNSA. CDR3 in amino acids: CASSFEPAGGTQYF. CDR3 nucleotide sequence: TGTGCCAGCAGCTTTGAACCAGCGGGAGGTACGCAGTATTTT.

With regard to this clonotype: This sequence may be a read error, since a much larger clone differs from it by one base. The CDR3 sequence: CASSLGQLLAREAFF. Written as DNA, the CDR3 is TGTGCCAGCAGCTTAGGACAGCTTTTAGCCCGCGAAGCTTTCTTT. The chain links TRBV7-2 to TRBJ1-1; TRBD1 might be the D (5 bases). The V and J ends lost 1 base and 8 bases respectively, with 17 bases between them. The CDR3 loop spans 15 amino acids. From germline, CDR1 is SGHTA and CDR2 FQGNSA.

This sequence joins TRBV2 and TRBJ2-5; D gene uncertain. CDR3 length equals 15 residues. Trimming shortened V by 4 bases and J by 1 base, and 13 bases separated the two germline ends. Germline V gene data show CDR1 as SNHLY and CDR2 as FYNNEI. In DNA, the CDR3 is TGTGCCAGCAGTGTTACCCTCCTTTTCCAAGAGACCCAGTACTTC. It specifies CASSVTLLFQETQYF. The variable domain in full, with the rest retrieved from reference TRBV2 and TRBJ2-5, is EPEVTQTPSHQVTQMGQEVILRCVPISNHLYFYWYRQILGQKVEFLVSFYNNEISEKSEIFDDQFSVERPDGSNFTLKIRSTKLEDSAMYFCASSVTLLFQETQYFGPGTRLLVL.

This clonotype was recorded only once. The CDR3 DNA follows: TGCGCCAGCAGCATTGACGGGACAGGGTACAATGAGCAGTTCTTC. Its protein is CASSIDGTGYNEQFF. V usage is TRBV5-1 and J usage is TRBJ2-1; 9 positions match TRBD1. CDR3 length: 15 amino acids. CDR1 and CDR2 (germline): SGHRS, YFSETQ. Germline trimming cut 4 bases from V and 4 bases from J; bases unmatched to any gene: 6.

This clonotype has a handful of counts. This CDR3 is CSAPWTHTQYF. The CDR3 DNA sequence: TGCAGTGCTCCCTGGACTCATACGCAGTATTTT. The chain employs TRBV20-1 and TRBJ2-3, with a tentative D call TRBD2 (5 bases). Trimming pared 5 bases from V and 7 bases from J, leaving 10 bases between. The CDR3 sequence is 11 residues long. Germline CDR1 and CDR2: DFQATT and SNEGSKA (reference sequence).

With regard to this clonotype: A much bigger clone sits one base away, suggesting this may be a read error. This chain links TRBV25-1 with TRBJ2-7; D is possibly TRBD2 (5 bases). CDR3 length: 14 residues. Trimming removed 7 bases from V and 9 bases from J, with 22 bases in between. The V gene's germline CDR1 is MGHDK and CDR2 SYGVNS. CDR3 nucleotide sequence: TGTGCCAGCACTCCCATCGGGGTAGGGTGGAGGCAGTACTTC. It translates to CASTPIGVGWRQYF.

This clonotype was observed many times. The V gene is TRBV20-1, the J gene TRBJ2-5; D is unresolved. Trimming left V 0 bases short and J 4 bases short, with 12 bases between. This CDR3 region has 14 residues. Germline CDR1 reads DFQATT; CDR2 reads SNEGSKA (reference sequence). The CDR3 here is CSARDRQRGETQYF. The CDR3, as DNA: TGCAGTGCTAGAGATCGGCAGCGAGGAGAGACCCAGTACTTC.

The V gene is TRBV7-3, the J gene TRBJ1-2; D perhaps matches TRBD1 (6 bases). From germline, CDR1 is SGHTA and CDR2 FQGTGA. CDR3 size: 13 residues. The V end was cut by 5 bases, the J end by 4 bases, with 11 bases between. The CDR3 nucleotides are TGTGCCAGCAGCAAGGACAGCAGCTATGGCTACACCTTC. It encodes CASSKDSSYGYTF.

J is TRBJ2-2 and V is TRBV6-2 or TRBV6-3; no reliable D call. The germline CDR1 and CDR2 sequences are MNHEY and SVGEGT. The V and J ends lost 0 bases and 5 bases respectively, with 10 bases between them. The CDR3 spans 15 residues. The CDR3 nucleotides read TGTGCCAGCAGTTACTCGAGAGTGGGGACCGGGGAGCTGTTTTTT. Protein product: CASSYSRVGTGELFF.

This chain links TRBV7-3 with TRBJ2-1, with TRBD2 matching 8 bases. V lost 5 bases, J lost 4 bases, and 4 bases stayed unmatched. This CDR3 has 14 amino acids. In germline, CDR1 is SGHTA, CDR2 FQGTGA. CDR3 in amino acids: CASSDGLAYNEQFF. CDR3 DNA sequence: TGTGCCAGCAGCGACGGACTAGCTTACAATGAGCAGTTCTTC. Variable domain in full (rest from reference TRBV7-3 and TRBJ2-1): GAGVSQTPSNKVTEKGKYVELRCDPISGHTALYWYRQSLGQGPEFLIYFQGTGAADDSGLPNDRFFAVRPEGSVSTLKIQRTERGDSAVYLCASSDGLAYNEQFFGPGTRLTVL.

V and J are TRBV12-3 or TRBV12-4 and TRBJ2-7, with D hard to call. The V end was cut by 5 bases, the J end by 3 bases, with 11 bases between. The CDR3 is 13 residues long. CDR3 DNA sequence: TGTGCCAGCAGTAACGCAGTCAACTACGAGCAGTACTTC. Translated: CASSNAVNYEQYF.

V and J are TRBV7-2 and TRBJ1-1; unclear D gene. Germline assignment: CDR1 SGHTA and CDR2 FQGNSA. The CDR3 consists of 15 residues. Trimming stripped 5 bases from V and 2 bases from J, with 15 bases between. CDR3 DNA sequence: TGTGCCAGCAGCGCCAACCAACAGTCTAACACTGAAGCTTTCTTT. Translating it yields CASSANQQSNTEAFF. Full variable domain (rest looked up from reference TRBV7-2 and TRBJ1-1): GAGVSQSPSNKVTEKGKDVELRCDPISGHTALYWYRQSLGQGLEFLIYFQGNSAPDKSGLPSDRFSAERTGGSVSTLTIQRTQQEDSAVYLCASSANQQSNTEAFFGQGTRLTVV.

The chain links TRBV29-1 to TRBJ2-3; TRBD2 agrees at 11 bases. The CDR3 extends over 16 amino acids. Per the germline V gene, CDR1 is SQVTM and CDR2 is ANQGSEA. V was clipped by 1 base and J by 3 bases; unmatched bases: 6. In DNA, the CDR3 is TGCAGCGTTGAAGGACTAGCGGGGACCAATACAGATACGCAGTATTTT. Its translation: CSVEGLAGTNTDTQYF.